The 9 T cell receptor beta chains below all came from one sample that was sequenced in a study of blood T cell repertoires in COVID-19 (dated by TCRdb to about 2020). The library was built by means of the immunoSEQ multiplex PCR assay. TCRdb carries this immuneACCESS record with in-frame sequences only. Its versions omit some clonotypes, under half of them owing to an unresolved V gene in the studies checked, with the rest unexplained. This sample lists about 300,000 clones; approximately 84% were detected once. Together, the top ten hold over 1.1% of the sample. Sequenced material: peripheral blood. The receptor source for this set is a human donor with COVID-19, enrolled during active disease. The donor label of this sample is uncertain.

A single count supports this clone. J is TRBJ1-6 and V is TRBV5-8; no definite D call. The ends were cut back, 0 bases at V and 8 bases at J, with 21 bases in the middle. This CDR3 contains 18 residues. Germline values: CDR1 SGHTS, CDR2 YDEGEE. The CDR3 bases are TGTGCCAGCAGCTTGGCCACTCAACGTTGGGGAGGCCATTCACCCCTCCACTTT. Translating gives CASSLATQRWGGHSPLHF.

The chain carries TRBV9 and TRBJ1-3, with D maybe TRBD1 (6 bases). Trimming removed 0 bases from V and 3 bases from J, with 10 bases in between. Looked up from germline, CDR1 is SGDLS and CDR2 is YYNGEE. This CDR3 contains 15 residues. The CDR3 bases are TGTGCCAGCAGCGTAGGGGGGCGAAGTGGAAACACCATATATTTT. Its translation is CASSVGGRSGNTIYF.

This rearrangement joins TRBV6-5 to TRBJ2-3, with no clear D. This CDR3 contains 13 residues. Trimming removed 10 bases from V and 1 base from J, with 12 bases in between. Germline V CDR1 and CDR2: MNHEY, SVGAGI. CDR3 in amino acids: CATRLRGTDTQYF. In DNA, the CDR3 is TGTGCCACCCGTCTACGAGGCACAGATACGCAGTATTTT.

This rearrangement joins TRBV28 to TRBJ2-7; 7 bases line up with TRBD2. The CDR3 spans 15 residues. J gave up 3 bases and V 2 bases, and 7 bases lay outside the gene matches. Germline CDR1 is MDHEN and CDR2 is SYDVKM. The CDR3 DNA sequence: TGTGCCAGCAGTTTAGACGGGAGGCTTCGCTACGAGCAGTACTTC. Protein: CASSLDGRLRYEQYF.

The V call is TRBV9, the J call TRBJ2-1; TRBD2 agrees at 9 bases. The CDR3 is 19 amino acids. Germline-derived CDR1 and CDR2 are SGDLS and YYNGEE. The ends lost 0 bases at V and 6 bases at J; junction bases unmatched: 16. The CDR3 reads CASSVEFRAGGPEGNEQFF. In DNA form, the CDR3 reads TGTGCCAGCAGCGTAGAGTTCCGTGCGGGAGGGCCTGAAGGCAATGAGCAGTTCTTC.

For this clone: Relative to the germline gene, one junction end is altered; a read error may explain this. The chain carries TRBV28 and TRBJ2-7; D unresolved. This CDR3 comprises 15 residues. Germline assignment: CDR1 MDHEN and CDR2 SYDVKM. CDR3 sequence: CATSSPPQATYEQYF. In DNA, the CDR3 is TGTGCCACCAGTTCCCCCCCGCAGGCCACCTACGAGCAGTACTTC. Using reference TRBV28 and TRBJ2-7 for the parts outside the CDR3, the full variable domain is DVKVTQSSRYLVKRTGEKVFLECVQDMDHENMFWYRQDPGLGLRLIYFSYDVKMKEKGDIPEGYSVSREKKERFSLILESASTNQTSMYLCATSSPPQATYEQYFGPGTRLTVT.

This clone was seen a single time. This sequence joins TRBV7-9 and TRBJ2-3; 13 positions match TRBD2. V dropped 1 base and J dropped 5; count of bases not matched to a gene: 3. The length of the CDR3 is 16 residues. The germline gives CDR1 SEHNR, CDR2 FQNEAQ (reference sequence). CDR3 coding DNA: TGTGCCAGCAGCTTAGGAGGGACTAGCGGGGTAGATACGCAGTATTTT. This codes for CASSLGGTSGVDTQYF.

The CDR3, as DNA: TGTGCCAGCAGTCCCCCTGACAGGGGGTACACTGAAGCTTTCTTT. Its translation is CASSPPDRGYTEAFF. The rearrangement links TRBV28 to TRBJ1-1, with TRBD1 identical over 9 bases. Germline trimming cut 5 bases from V and 3 bases from J; bases unmatched to any gene: 7. The CDR3 loop spans 15 amino acids. In germline, CDR1 is MDHEN, CDR2 SYDVKM. The complete variable domain, with remaining parts taken from reference TRBV28 and TRBJ1-1, reads DVKVTQSSRYLVKRTGEKVFLECVQDMDHENMFWYRQDPGLGLRLIYFSYDVKMKEKGDIPEGYSVSREKKERFSLILESASTNQTSMYLCASSPPDRGYTEAFFGQGTRLTVV.

This chain connects TRBV28 to TRBJ1-5; unclear D gene. The CDR3 contains 15 residues. The ends were cut back, 4 bases at V and 4 bases at J, with 14 bases in the middle. Germline V gene lookup returns CDR1 MDHEN and CDR2 SYDVKM. The CDR3 DNA is TGTGCCAGCAGTTCACTCCGCGGTGGGAATCAGCCCCAGCATTTT. Translating it yields CASSSLRGGNQPQHF.